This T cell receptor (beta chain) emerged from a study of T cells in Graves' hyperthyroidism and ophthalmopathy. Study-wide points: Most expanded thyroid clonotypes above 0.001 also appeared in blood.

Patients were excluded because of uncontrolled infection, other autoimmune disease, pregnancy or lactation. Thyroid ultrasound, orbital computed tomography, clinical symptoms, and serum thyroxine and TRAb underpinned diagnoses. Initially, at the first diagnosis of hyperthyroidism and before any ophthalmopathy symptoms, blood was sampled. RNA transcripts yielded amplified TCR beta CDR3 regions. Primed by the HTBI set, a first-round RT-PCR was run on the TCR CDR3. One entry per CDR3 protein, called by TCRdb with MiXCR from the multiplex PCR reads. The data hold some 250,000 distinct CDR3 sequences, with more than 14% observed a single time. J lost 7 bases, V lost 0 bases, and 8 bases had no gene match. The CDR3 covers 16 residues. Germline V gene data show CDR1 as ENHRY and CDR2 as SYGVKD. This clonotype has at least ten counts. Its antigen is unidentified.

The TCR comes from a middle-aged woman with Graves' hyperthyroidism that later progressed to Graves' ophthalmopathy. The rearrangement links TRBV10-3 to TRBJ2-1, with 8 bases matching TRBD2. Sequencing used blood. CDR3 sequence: CAISESRSGSRNEQFF. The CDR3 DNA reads TGTGCCATCAGTGAGTCTCGAAGCGGGAGTCGGAATGAGCAGTTCTTC.